These 20 T cell receptor beta chains originate from one sample sequenced in a study of blood T cell repertoires in COVID-19 (dated by TCRdb to the early 2020s). Libraries were built with the immunoSEQ multiplex PCR assay. TCRdb's version of the immuneACCESS table is confined to in-frame rearrangements and falls short of the full clone set. An unresolved V gene accounts for under half of the shortfall where checked; the remainder is of unknown origin. This sample comprises roughly 250,000 clones, 85% to 90% of them detected only once. Approximately 1.5% of the sample is held by the ten biggest clonotypes. The sample consisted of PBMCs or T cells enriched from blood (not recorded which). Receptor source: a woman aged 50 to 60 who had recovered from COVID-19.

This CDR3 is CASGITGDSTEAFF. CDR3 coding DNA: TGTGCCAGCGGCATAACAGGGGACTCCACTGAAGCTTTCTTT. The V gene is TRBV7-2, the J gene TRBJ1-1; TRBD1 matches at 7 bases. Losses at the gene ends were 8 bases for V and 4 bases for J; bases not matched to a gene: 10. The CDR3 has 14 amino acids. From germline, CDR1 is SGHTA and CDR2 FQGNSA. The variable domain in full, completed from reference TRBV7-2 and TRBJ1-1, reads GAGVSQSPSNKVTEKGKDVELRCDPISGHTALYWYRQSLGQGLEFLIYFQGNSAPDKSGLPSDRFSAERTGGSVSTLTIQRTQQEDSAVYLCASGITGDSTEAFFGQGTRLTVV.

This chain uses TRBV27 with TRBJ2-2; no clear D gene. Germline-derived CDR1 and CDR2 are MNHEY and SMNVEV (reference sequence). This CDR3 comprises 17 residues. Between the trimmed V and J ends, which lost 1 base and 2 bases, there was a span of 14 bases. CDR3 in amino acids: CASSLFAPMPNTGELFF. The CDR3 coding sequence is TGTGCCAGCAGTTTATTCGCGCCAATGCCTAACACCGGGGAGCTGTTTTTT.

CDR3 loop: CASSARTGKADTQYF. CDR3 DNA sequence: TGTGCCAGCAGCGCGAGGACAGGGAAAGCAGATACGCAGTATTTT. The chain has TRBV9 and TRBJ2-3; 8 nucleotides agree with TRBD1. The CDR3 is 15 residues long. The V gene's germline CDR1 is SGDLS and CDR2 YYNGEE. Trimming removed 3 bases from V and 4 bases from J; junction bases left unmatched: 7.

This rearrangement joins TRBV27 to TRBJ2-1; 14 bases fit TRBD2. Germline CDR1 is MNHEY and CDR2 is SMNVEV (reference sequence). The CDR3 is 17 residues long. V lost 5 bases, J lost 3 bases, and 6 bases stayed unmatched. The CDR3 spells CASSPTGTSGSYNEQFF. CDR3 coding DNA: TGTGCCAGCAGTCCGACCGGGACTAGCGGGAGCTACAATGAGCAGTTCTTC.

The CDR3, as DNA: TGTGCCAGCAGTGAATTGGTGGCTTACGAGCAGTACTTC. Its translation is CASSELVAYEQYF. The gene calls are TRBV2 and TRBJ2-7; D is unclear. The CDR3 is 13 residues long. Trimming cost V 2 bases and J 4 bases, with 9 bases left between them. The germline gives CDR1 SNHLY, CDR2 FYNNEI.

The chain links TRBV4-3 to TRBJ1-5; TRBD1 agrees at 7 bases. Germline lookup yields CDR1 LGHNA and CDR2 YSLEER. V lost 1 base to trimming and J lost 4 bases; unmatched junction nucleotides: 13. The CDR3 loop spans 18 amino acids. CDR3 nucleotides: TGCGCCAGCAGCCAAGGGGCAGGGGGGAGTTTTCGAAATCAGCCCCAGCATTTT. Translated: CASSQGAGGSFRNQPQHF.

The chain employs TRBV28 and TRBJ1-2; possible D gene TRBD1, 5 bases. CDR1 MDHEN and CDR2 SYDVKM come from the germline V gene. V was pared by 2 bases and J by 4 bases, with 14 bases between. The CDR3 is made up of 15 amino acids. In DNA, the CDR3 is TGTGCCAGCAGTTTACAGGACAAAAGGGGCTATGGCTACACCTTC. Its protein is CASSLQDKRGYGYTF.

V is TRBV5-4 and J is TRBJ2-7, with 8 bases fitting TRBD1. The CDR3 has 15 residues. Germline-derived CDR1 and CDR2 are SGHNT and YYREEE (reference sequence). J was trimmed by 4 bases and V by 4 bases; bases with no gene match: 10. CDR3 bases: TGTGCCAGCAGCAAAGGACAGGGTTGGAGATACGAGCAGTACTTC. Its protein product is CASSKGQGWRYEQYF.

The chain links TRBV11-2 to TRBJ2-2; TRBD2 agrees at 9 bases. The CDR3 has 16 residues. Trimming cost V 1 base and J 7 bases; bases outside gene matches: 7. CDR1 and CDR2 (germline): SGHAT, FQNNGV. The CDR3 spells CASSLAGTSYRGELFF. CDR3 in DNA: TGTGCCAGCAGCTTAGCCGGGACTAGCTATCGCGGGGAGCTGTTTTTT.

The chain joins TRBV9 to TRBJ2-1, with TRBD2 matching over 8 bases. Trimming removed 0 bases from V and 3 bases from J; junction bases left unmatched: 8. Germline lookup yields CDR1 SGDLS and CDR2 YYNGEE. This CDR3 comprises 17 residues. The CDR3 region is CASSVAVAGGDYNEQFF. The CDR3 nucleotides read TGTGCCAGCAGCGTAGCCGTGGCGGGAGGCGACTACAATGAGCAGTTCTTC.

The chain employs TRBV9 and TRBJ2-7, with D maybe TRBD1 (5 bases). This CDR3 is 14 amino acids long. Trimming removed 0 bases from V and 7 bases from J, with 14 bases in between. From germline, CDR1 is SGDLS and CDR2 YYNGEE. The CDR3 is CASSVEWGSGEQYF. For the CDR3, the DNA is TGTGCCAGCAGCGTAGAGTGGGGATCAGGGGAGCAGTACTTC.

This clone was seen just once. The V gene is TRBV6-5, the J gene TRBJ1-2; TRBD1 aligns across 7 bases. The germline V gene encodes CDR1 MNHEY and CDR2 SVGAGI. This CDR3 comprises 13 residues. V shed 5 bases, J shed 4 bases, and the junction held 4 bases outside the gene matches. CDR3 sequence reads: CASSPTGAYGYTF. As DNA, the CDR3 is TGTGCCAGCAGTCCAACAGGGGCCTATGGCTACACCTTC.

Concerning this clone: A junction boundary mismatches the germline segment, possibly from a read error. The chain has TRBV6-1 and TRBJ1-2; D is perhaps TRBD1 (6 bases). CDR1 is MNHNS and CDR2 is SASEGT in the germline V gene. The CDR3 loop spans 15 amino acids. The CDR3 loop reads CASTERDKGRYGYTF. CDR3 nucleotide sequence: TGTGCCAGCACTGAAAGGGACAAGGGAAGGTATGGCTACACCTTC.

Here the CDR3 DNA reads TGTGCCAGCAGTTTTGGTATAGCGGGAGTGAAGTATTTT. It yields the protein CASSFGIAGVKYF. This chain links TRBV27 with TRBJ2-3; 9 bases fit TRBD2. The CDR3 consists of 13 residues. The J segment lost 13 bases and the V segment lost 3 bases, leaving 8 bases of the junction unmatched. Per the germline V gene, CDR1 is MNHEY and CDR2 is SMNVEV (reference sequence).

The chain employs TRBV28 and TRBJ2-5; maybe TRBD1 (5 bases). V was cut by 8 bases and J by 2 bases, with 15 bases left in between. The V gene's germline CDR1 is MDHEN and CDR2 SYDVKM. The CDR3 totals 14 residues. CDR3 region: CASLNPRTQETQYF. As DNA, the CDR3 is TGTGCCAGCTTAAACCCAAGGACACAAGAGACCCAGTACTTC.

The chain couples TRBV10-3 to TRBJ2-3; D ambiguous. The CDR3 has 12 residues. Per germline, CDR1 ENHRY and CDR2 SYGVKD. Trimming cost V 10 bases and J 5 bases, with 13 bases left between them. DNA of the CDR3: TGTGCCAGCCGCGGAAGAGAAGATACGCAGTATTTT. Protein sequence: CASRGREDTQYF.

V usage is TRBV6-2 or TRBV6-3 and J usage is TRBJ1-1; D remains ambiguous. Per germline, CDR1 MNHEY and CDR2 SVGEGT. The length of the CDR3 is 13 residues. V lost 0 bases, J lost 8 bases, and 10 bases lay in between. In DNA, the CDR3 is TGTGCCAGCAGTTACTCTCGGCCGGGGGAAGCTTTCTTT. It codes for CASSYSRPGEAFF.

This clone was picked up one time. The chain employs TRBV5-4 and TRBJ2-6; a weak D match, TRBD1 (6 bases). Germline V gene data show CDR1 as SGHNT and CDR2 as YYREEE (reference sequence). The CDR3 is 16 amino acids. Trimming left V 4 bases short and J 2 bases short, with 13 bases between. CDR3 nucleotide sequence: TGTGCCAGCAGCAAACAGGGATCCCCTGGGGCCAACGTCCTGACTTTC. It is translated as CASSKQGSPGANVLTF.

In this sample, this clone turned up once. The rearrangement uses TRBV10-3 and TRBJ2-1; 10 bases agree with TRBD2. Germline-derived CDR1 and CDR2 are ENHRY and SYGVKD. The CDR3 is 16 residues long. Trimming at V came to 4 bases and at J to 0 bases, leaving 3 bases not matched to a gene. CDR3 sequence (DNA): TGTGCCATCAGTGGGACTAGCGGTAGCTCCTACAATGAGCAGTTCTTC. Amino acid sequence: CAISGTSGSSYNEQFF.

The chain links TRBV30 to TRBJ1-6; D unclear. The CDR3 runs 12 residues. Germline CDR1 and CDR2: GTSNPN and SVGIG (reference sequence). V was trimmed by 4 bases and J by 7 bases, leaving 8 bases between them. CDR3 in DNA: TGTGCCTGGACTGAGGGAAATTCACCCCTCCACTTT. It translates to CAWTEGNSPLHF. Full variable domain (missing parts from reference TRBV30 and TRBJ1-6): SQTIHQWPATLVQPVGSPLSLECTVEGTSNPNLYWYRQAAGRGLQLLFYSVGIGQISSEVPQNLSASRPQDRQFILSSKKLLLSDSGFYLCAWTEGNSPLHFGNGTRLTVT.